These 8 T cell receptor beta chains originate from one sample sequenced in a study of T-cell memory formation after mild COVID-19. TCRdb reprocessed the 5' RACE reads via MiXCR and lists one record per CDR3 protein. Of fewer than 300,000 distinct CDR3 sequences detected, roughly 17% appear once; the ten largest clones hold around 20%. The specimen sequenced was PBMCs or a T cell subset sorted from them (not recorded which). These receptors originate from a man in his late teens or twenties who had mild COVID-19 (a few samples of this study predate the infection). Cell type and time point are not known.

The chain uses TRBV4-2 and TRBJ1-4; TRBD1 is a possible D gene (6 bases). This CDR3 contains 14 residues. Trimming shortened V by 0 bases and J by 10 bases, and 12 bases separated the two germline ends. The germline V gene has CDR1 LGHNA and CDR2 YNFKEQ. CDR3 sequence reads: CASSQDVGGGKLFF. CDR3 nucleotide sequence: TGTGCCAGCAGCCAAGACGTCGGGGGCGGAAAACTGTTTTTT.

This clonotype was counted only a few times. The rearrangement uses TRBV12-3 or TRBV12-4 and TRBJ1-2; 9 bases are a match to TRBD1. V dropped 7 bases and J dropped 6; count of bases not matched to a gene: 6. This CDR3 spans 13 amino acids. The CDR3 region has the DNA TGTGCCAGCAACTTGGACAGGGGAAATGGCTACACCTTC. This translates into CASNLDRGNGYTF.

In its sample, this clonotype was seen a few times. The V call is TRBV7-9, the J call TRBJ2-5; weak D call: TRBD1 (6 bases). The V and J ends lost 8 bases and 4 bases respectively, with 20 bases between them. CDR3 length: 15 residues. Germline-derived CDR1 and CDR2 are SEHNR and FQNEAQ (reference sequence). DNA for the CDR3: TGTGCCAGCTCCGAAGGACAGCCCAAAGGAGAGACCCAGTACTTC. Its translation: CASSEGQPKGETQYF.

With respect to this clonotype: One junction end disagrees with the germline gene, perhaps due to a read error. The chain links TRBV7-7 to TRBJ1-4; 8 bases fit TRBD1. Germline V lookup: CDR1 SSHAT, CDR2 FNYEAQ (reference sequence). The CDR3 runs 15 residues. The CDR3 spells CASSSGQGIHEKLFF. The CDR3 bases are TGTGCTAGCAGCTCCGGACAGGGCATTCATGAAAAACTGTTTTTT.

V usage is TRBV27 and J usage is TRBJ2-4, with D possibly TRBD1 on 6 matching bases. V gave up 5 bases and J gave up 0 bases, with 17 bases separating them. The CDR3 consists of 17 residues. Per germline, CDR1 MNHEY and CDR2 SMNVEV (reference sequence). In DNA, the CDR3 is TGTGCCAGCAGTCCTTTCACAGGGAAAATAGCCAAAAACATTCAGTACTTC. As protein: CASSPFTGKIAKNIQYF.

This clonotype was found a few times. V is TRBV4-3 and J is TRBJ2-2; D unresolved. This CDR3 contains 17 residues. Germline V CDR1 and CDR2: LGHNA, YSLEER. V was pared by 1 base and J by 5 bases, with 17 bases between. CDR3 amino acids: CASSQGGTDQSTGELFF. The CDR3 DNA follows: TGCGCCAGCAGCCAAGGGGGTACAGACCAATCAACCGGGGAGCTGTTTTTT.

This rearrangement joins TRBV5-1 to TRBJ2-2; D not resolved. Germline V lookup: CDR1 SGHRS, CDR2 YFSETQ. V was shortened by 1 base and J by 1 base, with 5 bases between the two germline ends. The CDR3 contains 14 residues. The CDR3 DNA reads as TGCGCCAGCAGCTTGTCATTGAACACCGGGGAGCTGTTTTTT. This gives the protein CASSLSLNTGELFF.

This clonotype showed up just a few times. The V and J genes are TRBV11-3 and TRBJ1-5; TRBD1 is a possible D gene (6 bases). This CDR3 region has 15 residues. The V and J ends lost 7 bases and 4 bases respectively, with 17 bases between them. Germline CDR1 SGHNT, CDR2 YENEEA. As DNA, the CDR3 is TGTGCCAGCATCCCCCGGAGGGGGAAAAATCAGCCCCAGCATTTT. As protein: CASIPRRGKNQPQHF.